This T cell receptor beta chain was sequenced in a study of shared clonotypes between healthy human individuals. As regards this clone: This sample also contains other DNA sequences that code for the same CDR3.

Each cell subset's genomic DNA was divided evenly among several immunoSEQ plates. Clones were read by immunoSEQ multiplex PCR, and TCRdb kept only the in-frame ones, dropping some. The data contain approximately 700,000 clones, more than 70% of them singletons. V was shortened by 3 bases and J by 5 bases, with 7 bases between the two germline ends. The CDR3 runs to 12 residues. Germline CDR1 reads LNHDA; CDR2 reads SQIVND (reference sequence). Sequencing was done on a sample of memory CD4+ T cells sorted from blood. Described subset: CD45RA-negative fraction. The genes are TRBV19 and TRBJ2-5; D tentatively fits TRBD1 or TRBD2 (5 bases each). The sequence came from a woman between 25 and 40 years old in good health. The DNA of the CDR3 is TGTGCCAGTAGTATTTGGGGGGAGACCCAGTACTTC. Protein: CASSIWGETQYF.